The 31 T cell receptor beta chains reported below all come from one sample, sequenced in a study of beta chain features in type 1 diabetes. General study findings and limits: Type 1 diabetes patients showed a moderate but significant shortening of TCRB CDR3s in all four CD4+ subsets.

What was sequenced were expressed TCRB transcripts, since all of the isolated RNA had been reverse transcribed. TCRdb's table, derived via immunoSEQ multiplex PCR, lists solely in-frame clones and lacks some. Among more than 550,000 clones listed, around 15% were seen once. Their target antigens are unknown. The sequenced sample was naive CD4+ T cells from blood. The receptors were gathered from a young man with type 1 diabetes.

To note about this clone: Other DNA sequences in the sample encode the same CDR3. V gene TRBV20-1 combines with J gene TRBJ1-1, with D unresolved. This CDR3 has 11 residues. Germline assignment: CDR1 DFQATT and CDR2 SNEGSKA (reference sequence). V gave up 4 bases and J gave up 1 base, with 4 bases separating them. For the CDR3, the DNA is TGCAGTGCTACGAGGAACACTGAAGCTTTCTTT. Translating it yields CSATRNTEAFF.

The chain employs TRBV6-4 and TRBJ1-4; D remains unclear. CDR3 length: 13 amino acids. V shed 5 bases and J shed 5 bases, with 9 bases lying between them. CDR1 is MRHNA, CDR2 SNTAGT, per germline. The CDR3 coding sequence is TGTGCCAGCAGTCGACATGGAAATGAAAAACTGTTTTTT. This translates into CASSRHGNEKLFF.

This clone was found a few times. The chain carries TRBV11-2 and TRBJ2-7; 7 bases match TRBD2. The V gene's germline CDR1 is SGHAT and CDR2 FQNNGV. V gave up 5 bases and J gave up 3 bases; unmatched junction bases: 7. This CDR3 is built from 14 residues. CDR3 sequence reads: CASSDVGGIYEQYF. CDR3 coding DNA: TGTGCCAGCAGCGACGTCGGGGGGATCTACGAGCAGTACTTC.

This clone has only a few counts. This sequence joins TRBV6-5 and TRBJ2-3, with 8 positions matching TRBD2. In germline, CDR1 is MNHEY, CDR2 SVGAGI. This CDR3 spans 15 amino acids. V shed 6 bases and J 5 bases; nucleotides not matched to a gene: 10. The CDR3 reads CASRSRGGAVDTQYF. For the CDR3, the DNA is TGTGCCAGCAGGTCCCGGGGGGGAGCCGTAGATACGCAGTATTTT.

This clone has a handful of counts. This chain joins TRBV19 and TRBJ1-2; tentatively, D is TRBD1 (5 bases). CDR1 is LNHDA, CDR2 SQIVND, per germline (reference sequence). The length of the CDR3 is 13 residues. The V end was cut by 5 bases, the J end by 7 bases, with 14 bases between. As DNA, the CDR3 is TGTGCCAGTAGTCATAGACAGACTGGTGGCTACACCTTC. This sequence encodes CASSHRQTGGYTF.

The chain recombines TRBV27 with TRBJ1-3; D may be TRBD1 (5 bases). Germline V gene data show CDR1 as MNHEY and CDR2 as SMNVEV (reference sequence). The CDR3 extends over 17 amino acids. V was pared by 1 base and J by 7 bases, with 20 bases between. The CDR3 loop reads CASSLYGTGSLWNTIYF. The CDR3, as DNA: TGTGCCAGCAGTTTATACGGGACGGGGTCTCTTTGGAACACCATATATTTT.

This chain uses TRBV9 with TRBJ2-5; D could derive from TRBD1 or TRBD2 (5 bases each). The CDR3 length is 11 residues. Deletions cut 5 bases from V and 9 bases from J, with 11 bases between. Germline V gene sequence: CDR1 SGDLS, CDR2 YYNGEE. The CDR3 DNA is TGTGCCAGCAGTGGGAAGGGACCCCAGTACTTC. Translating gives CASSGKGPQYF.

As DNA, the CDR3 is TGCGCCAGCAGCCCCCACGAAGATACGCAGTATTTT. It encodes CASSPHEDTQYF. The chain uses TRBV5-1 and TRBJ2-3; no reliable D call. CDR3 length: 12 residues. Germline lookup yields CDR1 SGHRS and CDR2 YFSETQ. With 4 bases removed from V and 5 bases from J, the gap between germline ends came to 8 bases.

This rearrangement joins TRBV18 to TRBJ2-1; TRBD1 matches 7 bases. Per the germline V gene, CDR1 is KGHSH and CDR2 is LQKENI. CDR3 length: 15 amino acids. Trimming removed 6 bases from V and 0 bases from J; junction bases left unmatched: 5. Written as DNA, the CDR3 is TGTGCCAGCTCGGTGACAGGGAGCTCCTACAATGAGCAGTTCTTC. As protein: CASSVTGSSYNEQFF.

V gene TRBV14 combines with J gene TRBJ1-2, with D unresolved. The CDR3 runs to 14 residues. The V gene's germline CDR1 is SGHDN and CDR2 FVKESK. V was pared by 4 bases and J by 2 bases, with 11 bases between. The CDR3 region is CASSRLNANYGYTF. The CDR3 DNA sequence: TGTGCCAGCAGCCGACTAAACGCAAACTATGGCTACACCTTC.

The chain carries TRBV7-9 and TRBJ1-2; the match to TRBD1 covers 8 bases. Germline values: CDR1 SEHNR, CDR2 FQNEAQ (reference sequence). The CDR3 is 14 amino acids. V shed 5 bases and J 4 bases; nucleotides not matched to a gene: 6. The CDR3 is CASSTDRVGYGYTF. CDR3 DNA: TGTGCCAGCAGCACGGACAGGGTGGGCTATGGCTACACCTTC. The full variable domain, completed using reference TRBV7-9 and TRBJ1-2, is DTGVSQNPRHKITKRGQNVTFRCDPISEHNRLYWYRQTLGQGPEFLTYFQNEAQLEKSRLLSDRFSAERPKGSFSTLEIQRTEQGDSAMYLCASSTDRVGYGYTFGSGTRLTVV.

This clone showed up just a few times. The chain has TRBV10-3 and TRBJ2-7; D is uncertain. The CDR3 totals 11 residues. V dropped 6 bases and J dropped 5 bases, with 8 bases sitting between them. CDR1 and CDR2 (germline): ENHRY, SYGVKD. CDR3: CAISPDHEQYF. The CDR3 coding sequence is TGTGCCATCAGCCCTGACCACGAGCAGTACTTC.

This clone was observed a handful of times. CDR3 amino acids: CASSLATGTGNTIYF. The CDR3 nucleotides read TGTGCCAGCAGCTTAGCAACAGGGACTGGAAACACCATATATTTT. The chain carries TRBV7-2 and TRBJ1-3; D may be TRBD1 (6 bases). The ends were cut back, 0 bases at V and 2 bases at J, with 8 bases in the middle. The CDR3 totals 15 residues. In germline, CDR1 is SGHTA, CDR2 FQGNSA. The full variable domain, in which reference TRBV7-2 and TRBJ1-3 provide the parts outside the CDR3, is GAGVSQSPSNKVTEKGKDVELRCDPISGHTALYWYRQSLGQGLEFLIYFQGNSAPDKSGLPSDRFSAERTGGSVSTLTIQRTQQEDSAVYLCASSLATGTGNTIYFGEGSWLTVV.

This clone was seen a handful of times. The chain recombines TRBV7-2 with TRBJ2-7; 10 nucleotides match TRBD2. The CDR3 loop spans 15 amino acids. Germline CDR1 SGHTA, CDR2 FQGNSA. V lost 4 bases and J lost 2; bases outside the gene matches: 5. CDR3 residues: CASSSPSGSAYEQYF. Written as DNA, the CDR3 is TGTGCCAGCAGCTCCCCTAGCGGGAGTGCCTACGAGCAGTACTTC.

This clone was seen a handful of times. The chain employs TRBV7-2 and TRBJ2-6; D not resolved. The germline V gene has CDR1 SGHTA and CDR2 FQGNSA. CDR3 length: 15 amino acids. Trimming cost V 1 base and J 0 bases, with 4 bases left between them. The CDR3 DNA sequence: TGTGCCAGCAGCTTAGAGGACTCTGGGGCCAACGTCCTGACTTTC. Translating it yields CASSLEDSGANVLTF.

The chain uses TRBV27 and TRBJ2-1, with D possibly TRBD2 on 6 matching bases. Between the trimmed V and J ends, which lost 6 bases and 5 bases, there was a span of 14 bases. This CDR3 region has 14 residues. Germline lookup yields CDR1 MNHEY and CDR2 SMNVEV (reference sequence). This CDR3 is CASSPIAAHNEQFF. The CDR3 DNA reads as TGTGCCAGCAGCCCGATAGCGGCCCACAATGAGCAGTTCTTC.

This clone was found a few times. This chain connects TRBV5-1 to TRBJ2-5; D not certain. Trimming cost V 4 bases and J 1 base, with 14 bases left between them. The CDR3 covers 15 residues. Germline V lookup: CDR1 SGHRS, CDR2 YFSETQ. The CDR3 here is CASSLTQGTQETQYF. As DNA, the CDR3 is TGCGCCAGCAGCCTAACCCAAGGAACCCAAGAGACCCAGTACTTC.

This clone was recorded a few times. This same CDR3 is encoded by further DNA sequences in the sample. The V gene is TRBV30, the J gene TRBJ1-6, with D unresolved. The CDR3 covers 12 residues. The germline V gene encodes CDR1 GTSNPN and CDR2 SVGIG (reference sequence). The V end lost 4 bases, the J end lost 7 bases, and 8 bases lay between the germline ends. CDR3 amino acids: CAWTGGNSPLHF. The CDR3 coding sequence is TGTGCCTGGACTGGAGGAAATTCACCCCTCCACTTT.

The sample holds one count of this clone. The sample carries other DNA sequences with the same CDR3. The chain recombines TRBV5-6 with TRBJ2-7; D gene unclear. With 0 bases removed from V and 3 bases from J, the gap between germline ends came to 4 bases. In germline, CDR1 is SGHDT, CDR2 YYEEEE. The CDR3 runs 12 residues. The CDR3 DNA sequence: TGTGCCAGCAGCTTGGGAGTCTACGAGCAGTACTTC. Protein product: CASSLGVYEQYF.

This clone was counted only a few times. The chain combines TRBV29-1 with TRBJ1-1, with D perhaps matching TRBD1 (5 bases). V shed 6 bases and J shed 4 bases, with 15 bases lying between them. The CDR3 totals 13 residues. Germline values: CDR1 SQVTM, CDR2 ANQGSEA. CDR3 coding DNA: TGCAGCGTGACATTCAGGGTGGGCACTGAAGCTTTCTTT. Protein: CSVTFRVGTEAFF.

The chain joins TRBV29-1 to TRBJ1-2, with D possibly being TRBD1 (5 bases). This CDR3 is built from 12 residues. The germline V gene encodes CDR1 SQVTM and CDR2 ANQGSEA. V lost 4 bases and J 4 bases, leaving 10 bases between the germline ends. CDR3 sequence (DNA): TGCAGCGTTGGCACAGGACTCTATGGCTACACCTTC. Protein: CSVGTGLYGYTF. Full variable domain (outside the CDR3, taken from reference TRBV29-1 and TRBJ1-2): SAVISQKPSRDICQRGTSLTIQCQVDSQVTMMFWYRQQPGQSLTLIATANQGSEATYESGFVIDKFPISRPNLTFSTLTVSNMSPEDSSIYLCSVGTGLYGYTFGSGTRLTVV.

The genes are TRBV28 and TRBJ2-7; D tentatively reads TRBD1 or TRBD2 (5 bases each). The CDR3 is made up of 14 amino acids. Trimming took 6 bases from V and 1 from J, leaving 13 bases between them. Germline V lookup: CDR1 MDHEN, CDR2 SYDVKM. Here the CDR3 DNA reads TGTGCCAGCAGGACCGGGACGGTTTCCTACGAGCAGTACTTC. Protein product: CASRTGTVSYEQYF.

The chain links TRBV6-5 to TRBJ2-7; 9 bases agree with TRBD1. Germline assignment: CDR1 MNHEY and CDR2 SVGAGI. This CDR3 spans 14 amino acids. The junction had 5 bases not matched to a gene; V was cut back by 5 bases and J by 3 bases. The chain's CDR3 is CASSPGTGFYEQYF. Written as DNA, the CDR3 is TGTGCCAGCAGTCCCGGGACAGGGTTCTACGAGCAGTACTTC.

This clone was recorded a few times. V is TRBV7-9 and J is TRBJ1-1; D uncertain. The CDR3 consists of 15 residues. The V and J ends lost 2 bases and 0 bases respectively, with 10 bases between them. Germline values: CDR1 SEHNR, CDR2 FQNEAQ (reference sequence). In DNA, the CDR3 is TGTGCCAGCAGCTTATCTACAGTTATGAACACTGAAGCTTTCTTT. Translated, it gives CASSLSTVMNTEAFF.

The rearrangement joins TRBV7-2 to TRBJ1-1; perhaps TRBD1 as D (6 bases). CDR1 and CDR2 from the germline V gene are SGHTA and FQGNSA. The CDR3 contains 15 residues. With 4 bases removed from V and 11 bases from J, the gap between germline ends came to 23 bases. CDR3: CASSSPSAGEGRAFF. CDR3 in DNA: TGTGCCAGCAGCTCCCCTTCCGCAGGGGAGGGCAGGGCTTTCTTT.

This clone was seen only a few times. CDR3 loop: CASSQVGGPGNTIYF. CDR3 coding DNA: TGCGCCAGCAGCCAAGTAGGAGGTCCTGGAAACACCATATATTTT. The chain employs TRBV4-1 and TRBJ1-3, with unresolved D. The germline V gene has CDR1 MGHRA and CDR2 YSYEKL. This CDR3 comprises 15 residues. Deletions cut 1 base from V and 2 bases from J, with 9 bases between.

A few counts support this clone. Other DNA sequences of this sample code for an identical CDR3. This chain connects TRBV30 to TRBJ1-1, with 8 positions matching TRBD1. Germline values: CDR1 GTSNPN, CDR2 SVGIG (reference sequence). This CDR3 region has 13 residues. V lost 2 bases, J lost 4 bases, and 3 bases stayed unmatched. CDR3 protein: CAWSRDRGTEAFF. In DNA form, the CDR3 reads TGTGCCTGGAGTAGAGACAGGGGCACTGAAGCTTTCTTT.

The chain is built from TRBV25-1 and TRBJ1-2; D gene ambiguous. CDR1 and CDR2 from the germline V gene are MGHDK and SYGVNS. V gave up 8 bases and J gave up 3 bases, with 10 bases separating them. The CDR3 sequence is 12 residues long. In DNA, the CDR3 is TGTGCCAGCTGGAGGCAAGACTATGGCTACACCTTC. Protein product: CASWRQDYGYTF.

This clone has a handful of counts. This chain links TRBV18 with TRBJ1-5, with D uncertain. This CDR3 is 13 amino acids long. V was trimmed by 6 bases and J by 0 bases, leaving 6 bases between them. Germline V gene sequence: CDR1 KGHSH, CDR2 LQKENI. DNA for the CDR3: TGTGCCAGCTCTCCAACTAGCAATCAGCCCCAGCATTTT. Residues: CASSPTSNQPQHF.

This clone was seen only a few times. CDR3 loop: CASSSKEGLAYNEQFF. The CDR3 region has the DNA TGTGCCAGCAGCTCGAAGGAAGGGCTCGCCTACAATGAGCAGTTCTTC. V gene TRBV5-4 combines with J gene TRBJ2-1; D is unresolved. Trimming took off 3 bases at V and 2 bases at J, with 15 bases between the two ends. CDR3 size: 16 residues. The germline V gene encodes CDR1 SGHNT and CDR2 YYREEE (reference sequence).

Only one count was recorded for this clone. The V and J genes are TRBV9 and TRBJ2-1; D is possibly TRBD2 (6 bases). The CDR3 is 16 amino acids. The germline gives CDR1 SGDLS, CDR2 YYNGEE. V lost 2 bases, J lost 7 bases, and 19 bases lay in between. CDR3 amino acids: CASSVSAGTYGNEQFF. In DNA, the CDR3 is TGTGCCAGCAGCGTCTCAGCGGGTACCTACGGAAATGAGCAGTTCTTC.